These 31 T cell receptor beta chains originate from one sample sequenced in a study of blood T cells in healthy people across ages. Combining a sample-barcoded 5' primer with a J-beta primer mix, a second PCR ran for roughly 7 to 12 cycles. TCRdb processed the 5' RACE reads anew with MiXCR; each CDR3 protein has one entry. This sample has about 970,000 distinct CDR3 sequences, with roughly 51% found just once. Sequencing was done on a sample of blood. The receptors here all came from a woman between 55 and 75 years old in good health.

A few counts support this clonotype. The rearrangement joins TRBV20-1 to TRBJ2-3; TRBD2 agrees at 9 bases. Germline V gene lookup returns CDR1 DFQATT and CDR2 SNEGSKA (reference sequence). This CDR3 has 15 residues. Unmatched junction bases numbered 4, after V lost 3 bases and J lost 0 bases. CDR3 nucleotides: TGCAGTGCTAGTGGCGGGGGGGCTAGCACAGATACGCAGTATTTT. Its protein is CSASGGGASTDTQYF.

The chain employs TRBV9 and TRBJ2-1; D is perhaps TRBD1 or TRBD2 (5 bases each). This CDR3 is built from 14 residues. Per the germline V gene, CDR1 is SGDLS and CDR2 is YYNGEE. Trimming cost V 7 bases and J 9 bases, with 20 bases left between them. This CDR3 is CASGLPWGIGEQFF. The CDR3 DNA reads TGTGCCAGCGGCCTTCCCTGGGGGATCGGTGAGCAGTTCTTC.

V gene TRBV4-2 combines with J gene TRBJ2-1; D gene ambiguous. V was shortened by 0 bases and J by 0 bases, with 6 bases between the two germline ends. CDR3 length: 15 amino acids. CDR1 is LGHNA and CDR2 is YNFKEQ in the germline V gene. CDR3 nucleotide sequence: TGTGCCAGCAGCCAAGATTGGGACTCCTACAATGAGCAGTTCTTC. Its protein is CASSQDWDSYNEQFF.

V is TRBV20-1 and J is TRBJ2-3; 11 positions match TRBD2. Per the germline V gene, CDR1 is DFQATT and CDR2 is SNEGSKA (reference sequence). The CDR3 runs 16 residues. Unmatched junction bases numbered 7, after V lost 3 bases and J lost 2 bases. As DNA, the CDR3 is TGCAGTGCTAGGGTCCCGGGACTAGCGGCCACAGATACGCAGTATTTT. Encoded protein: CSARVPGLAATDTQYF.

A remark on this clonotype: The germline gene is not matched at one end of the junction; a read error may be the cause. The chain recombines TRBV5-5 with TRBJ2-3; TRBD1 agrees at 7 bases. The CDR3 sequence is 14 residues long. Per germline, CDR1 SGHKS and CDR2 YYEKEE (reference sequence). The CDR3 sequence is CACSLGQSTDTQYF. The CDR3 DNA reads as TGTGCCTGCAGCTTGGGACAGAGCACAGATACGCAGTATTTT.

The chain links TRBV11-2 to TRBJ2-1, with TRBD2 matching 7 bases. The CDR3 covers 12 residues. The V segment lost 4 bases and the J segment 15 bases; nucleotides outside the gene matches: 9. Germline assignment: CDR1 SGHAT and CDR2 FQNNGV. The CDR3 reads CASSSSGGVRFF. CDR3 DNA: TGTGCCAGCAGCTCATCTGGGGGGGTACGGTTCTTC.

The CDR3 sequence: CASRATVNTEAFF. The CDR3, as DNA: TGTGCCAGCAGGGCGACAGTGAACACTGAAGCTTTCTTT. The chain has TRBV28 and TRBJ1-1; tentative D call: TRBD1 (5 bases). The CDR3 has 13 amino acids. In germline, CDR1 is MDHEN, CDR2 SYDVKM. Trimming cost V 6 bases and J 0 bases, with 8 bases left between them.

The chain uses TRBV5-6 and TRBJ2-7; TRBD2 is a possible D gene (5 bases). The germline CDR1 and CDR2 sequences are SGHDT and YYEEEE. The CDR3 is 15 amino acids. Trimming removed 4 bases at V and 2 bases at J, with 16 bases between. As DNA, the CDR3 is TGTGCCAGCAGCGGCGGACTTGTAGGCACCTACGAGCAGTACTTC. It yields the protein CASSGGLVGTYEQYF.

This clonotype was counted ten times or more. It may be a read error: a sequence one base away is much more abundant. The J gene is TRBJ2-5, the V gene TRBV29-1; 9 positions match TRBD1. CDR3 size: 19 residues. Germline assignment: CDR1 SQVTM and CDR2 ANQGSEA. V shed 8 bases, J shed 2 bases, and the junction held 24 bases outside the gene matches. CDR3 region: CSPPLGDRDLSRRQETQYF. The DNA of the CDR3 is TGCAGCCCGCCCCTAGGGGACAGGGACTTAAGTAGACGACAAGAGACCCAGTACTTC.

The table lists this clonotype with a few counts. V usage is TRBV4-3 and J usage is TRBJ2-3, with D perhaps matching TRBD1 (6 bases). Trimming shortened V by 3 bases and J by 12 bases, and 22 bases separated the two germline ends. The germline gives CDR1 LGHNA, CDR2 YSLEER. This CDR3 comprises 15 residues. Written as DNA, the CDR3 is TGCGCCAGCAGCCAGGATTATAACTTACAGGGTGTCCAGTATTTT. Protein: CASSQDYNLQGVQYF.

This clonotype was observed a few times. The J gene is TRBJ2-5, the V gene TRBV11-2; tentative D call: TRBD1 (6 bases). With 8 bases removed from V and 1 base from J, the gap between germline ends came to 17 bases. Germline values: CDR1 SGHAT, CDR2 FQNNGV. The length of the CDR3 is 15 residues. In nucleotides, the CDR3 is TGTGCCAGCTTACCAGGGTGGGGGCTCCAAGAGACCCAGTACTTC. Amino acid sequence: CASLPGWGLQETQYF.

This clonotype was seen ten or more times. This chain joins TRBV29-1 and TRBJ2-7, with TRBD1 identical over 9 bases. Unmatched junction bases numbered 10, after V lost 5 bases and J lost 2 bases. Germline CDR1 is SQVTM and CDR2 is ANQGSEA. CDR3 length equals 15 residues. CDR3 DNA: TGCAGCGTTCAACACAGGGGGCAGTTCACCTACGAGCAGTACTTC. Amino acids: CSVQHRGQFTYEQYF.

The chain combines TRBV28 with TRBJ2-4; 7 positions agree with TRBD2. The J call is in doubt because the DNA end fits TRBJ2-5 better. The CDR3 is made up of 15 amino acids. Germline CDR1 reads MDHEN; CDR2 reads SYDVKM. In DNA form, the CDR3 reads TGTGCCAGCAGGGGGTCGGGCGGGAGTTTAAAGACCCAGTACTTC. It yields the protein CASRGSGGSLKTQYF.

The V call is TRBV12-3 or TRBV12-4, the J call TRBJ2-4, with TRBD1 matching over 9 bases. The last part of the DNA fits TRBJ2-7 better; the J call may be wrong. The CDR3 is made up of 15 amino acids. The CDR3 spells CASSATGTGLGEQYF. CDR3 bases: TGTGCCAGCAGCGCGACCGGGACAGGGTTAGGCGAGCAGTACTTC.

To note about this clonotype: A read error may produce the germline difference seen at one junction end. The chain links TRBV20-1 to TRBJ2-5; 8 bases agree with TRBD1. The end of the DNA fits TRBJ2-7 better, so the J call may be wrong. Germline lookup yields CDR1 DFQATT and CDR2 SNEGSKA (reference sequence). This CDR3 is built from 14 residues. The CDR3 loop is CSAPPDRASFEQYF. CDR3 nucleotide sequence: TGCAGTGCCCCCCCGGACAGGGCCTCCTTCGAGCAGTACTTC.

The rearrangement uses TRBV27 and TRBJ2-3; D remains ambiguous. Germline CDR1 and CDR2: MNHEY and SMNVEV (reference sequence). The CDR3 covers 16 residues. Trimming removed 6 bases at V and 1 base at J, with 17 bases between. The CDR3 nucleotides are TGTGCCAGCAGACTCCCCTGGGGTTCGGGCACAGATACGCAGTATTTT. It specifies CASRLPWGSGTDTQYF.

This clonotype has more than one count but fewer than ten. The CDR3 DNA is TGTGCCAGCAGCCAAGATACTCGAGGCCCCTACGAGCAGTACTTC. Translation gives CASSQDTRGPYEQYF. J is TRBJ2-7 and V is TRBV4-2; D unclear. The CDR3 totals 15 residues. Between the trimmed V and J ends, which lost 0 bases and 2 bases, there was a span of 11 bases. Germline V lookup: CDR1 LGHNA, CDR2 YNFKEQ.

V usage is TRBV28 and J usage is TRBJ2-3; D is possibly TRBD2 (5 bases). V was clipped by 7 bases and J by 2 bases, with 16 bases between them. The length of the CDR3 is 15 residues. Germline assignment: CDR1 MDHEN and CDR2 SYDVKM. The CDR3: CASIGPGIFTDTQYF. In DNA, the CDR3 is TGTGCCAGCATCGGCCCCGGGATTTTCACAGATACGCAGTATTTT.

This clonotype was seen only a few times. The chain has TRBV12-3 or TRBV12-4 and TRBJ2-1, with a possible D match to TRBD1 (6 bases). The V end was cut by 8 bases, the J end by 7 bases, with 12 bases between. The CDR3 consists of 12 residues. The CDR3 sequence: CASQYQGNEQFF. The CDR3 DNA reads TGTGCCAGCCAATATCAGGGGAATGAGCAGTTCTTC.

The V gene is TRBV7-9, the J gene TRBJ2-1, with D hard to call. The DNA end favors TRBJ2-7, so the J call may be wrong. The CDR3 runs 14 residues. Looked up from germline, CDR1 is SEHNR and CDR2 is FQNEAQ (reference sequence). This chain's CDR3 is CASSLPGRTNEQYF. CDR3 nucleotides: TGTGCCAGCAGCTTACCTGGCAGAACTAATGAGCAGTACTTC.

The sample holds one count of this clonotype. This chain joins TRBV6-2 or TRBV6-3 and TRBJ1-1, with TRBD1 identical over 8 bases. Germline assignment: CDR1 MNHEY and CDR2 SVGEGT. The V segment lost 5 bases and the J segment 7 bases; nucleotides outside the gene matches: 12. The CDR3 has 15 residues. CDR3 region: CASSDPGTGRGEAFF. CDR3 coding DNA: TGTGCCAGCAGTGACCCCGGGACAGGAAGGGGTGAAGCTTTCTTT.

There are a few counts of this clonotype. The gene calls are TRBV29-1 and TRBJ2-3; no definite D call. Germline V gene lookup returns CDR1 SQVTM and CDR2 ANQGSEA. CDR3 length: 14 residues. V was clipped by 3 bases and J by 0 bases, with 10 bases between them. The CDR3, as DNA: TGCAGCGTTGACCCCTTTGCCAGCACAGATACGCAGTATTTT. It codes for CSVDPFASTDTQYF.

The genes are TRBV28 and TRBJ1-6; weak D call: TRBD1 (5 bases). CDR1 is MDHEN and CDR2 is SYDVKM in the germline V gene. This CDR3 region has 19 residues. V lost 10 bases to trimming and J lost 0 bases, with 25 bases between them. CDR3 nucleotides: TGTGCCACCGGAATGGGGACCCTCCAAAGGAGCTCCTATAATTCACCCCTCCACTTT. Translating gives CATGMGTLQRSSYNSPLHF.

The CDR3 sequence is CASSLETSGRAYEQYF. In nucleotides, the CDR3 is TGTGCCAGCAGTTTAGAGACTAGCGGGAGGGCGTACGAGCAGTACTTC. The chain employs TRBV27 and TRBJ2-7, with 14 bases aligning to TRBD2. There are 16 residues in the CDR3. J lost 4 bases, V lost 2 bases, and 4 bases had no gene match. CDR1 and CDR2 (germline): MNHEY, SMNVEV (reference sequence).

This clonotype was detected many times. The chain has TRBV27 and TRBJ2-7, with TRBD1 matching over 7 bases. Germline V gene data show CDR1 as MNHEY and CDR2 as SMNVEV (reference sequence). This CDR3 has 15 amino acids. V was pared by 5 bases and J by 4 bases, with 11 bases of the junction left unmatched. The DNA for the CDR3 is TGTGCCAGCAGTGCAACATCGGGACAGACTTACGAGCAGTACTTC. It translates to CASSATSGQTYEQYF.

This clonotype was seen only once. The chain has TRBV5-8 and TRBJ2-7; 7 bases align to TRBD2. This CDR3 region has 15 residues. Losses at the gene ends were 0 bases for V and 7 bases for J; bases not matched to a gene: 10. From germline, CDR1 is SGHTS and CDR2 YDEGEE. This CDR3 is CASSLVGDYYNEQYF. In nucleotides, the CDR3 is TGTGCCAGCAGCTTGGTCGGGGACTACTACAATGAGCAGTACTTC.

V gene TRBV12-3 or TRBV12-4 combines with J gene TRBJ2-5; D perhaps matches TRBD1 (5 bases). This CDR3 is 17 amino acids long. V was trimmed by 6 bases and J by 5 bases, leaving 25 bases between them. Written as DNA, the CDR3 is TGTGCCAGCAGCTTATACGCCCCGGGCCAGGGTAGGGAGACCCAGTACTTC. Its protein is CASSLYAPGQGRETQYF.

The chain is built from TRBV4-1 and TRBJ2-3, with D perhaps matching TRBD2 (6 bases). The germline V gene encodes CDR1 MGHRA and CDR2 YSYEKL. The V end was cut by 1 base, the J end by 14 bases, with 16 bases between. The CDR3 spans 13 residues. The CDR3 DNA is TGCGCCAGCAGCCAAGGACCCGGGCACGGGGGGTATTTT. Encoded protein: CASSQGPGHGGYF.

The chain carries TRBV29-1 and TRBJ1-2, with TRBD1 matching over 8 bases. CDR1 is SQVTM, CDR2 ANQGSEA, per germline. The CDR3 extends over 12 amino acids. The V gene end was trimmed by 7 bases and the J gene end by 2 bases; junction bases not matched to a gene: 3. The CDR3 nucleotides read TGCAGCGGGGGACAGGACAACTATGGCTACACCTTC. Protein product: CSGGQDNYGYTF.

About this clonotype itself: A much bigger clone sits one base away, suggesting this may be a read error. The V gene is TRBV27, the J gene TRBJ2-3; D gene uncertain. Looked up from germline, CDR1 is MNHEY and CDR2 is SMNVEV (reference sequence). The CDR3 is made up of 14 amino acids. The CDR3 DNA reads as TGTGCCATCAGTTCGGTAGGATACACAGATACGCAGTATTTT. Protein sequence: CAISSVGYTDTQYF.

This sequence joins TRBV25-1 and TRBJ1-2; a possible D gene is TRBD1 (5 bases). The germline V and J ends were trimmed by 2 bases and 4 bases, with 17 bases remaining between them. This CDR3 is 16 amino acids long. Germline CDR1 is MGHDK and CDR2 is SYGVNS. The CDR3 here is CASSEKIDSTFYGYTF. The CDR3 nucleotides read TGTGCCAGCAGTGAAAAGATTGACAGCACGTTCTATGGCTACACCTTC.